Listed here are 8 T cell receptor beta chains from one sample, sequenced in a study of blood T cell repertoires in COVID-19. Data came from immunoSEQ multiplex PCR; TCRdb stores just in-frame clones and leaves some out. The sample shows around 300,000 clones, 75% to 85% of them seen only once. The sample taken for sequencing was peripheral blood. These receptors were taken from a human donor in a cohort sampled during active COVID-19.

In its sample, this clone was seen a few times. V gene TRBV5-1 combines with J gene TRBJ2-7; tentatively, D is TRBD1 (5 bases). Germline V gene sequence: CDR1 SGHRS, CDR2 YFSETQ. CDR3 length: 14 amino acids. V shed 0 bases and J shed 0 bases, with 7 bases lying between them. The DNA for the CDR3 is TGCGCCAGCAGCTTGGCGACAGACTCCTACGAGCAGTACTTC. As protein: CASSLATDSYEQYF.

This chain links TRBV7-9 with TRBJ1-6; TRBD1 matches at 11 bases. V lost 6 bases to trimming and J lost 2 bases; unmatched junction nucleotides: 6. Germline V gene sequence: CDR1 SEHNR, CDR2 FQNEAQ (reference sequence). The CDR3 runs to 17 residues. CDR3: CASSPGQGATYNSPLHF. DNA of the CDR3: TGTGCCAGCAGTCCTGGACAGGGGGCCACCTATAATTCACCCCTCCACTTT. Variable domain in full (rest from reference TRBV7-9 and TRBJ1-6): DTGVSQNPRHKITKRGQNVTFRCDPISEHNRLYWYRQTLGQGPEFLTYFQNEAQLEKSRLLSDRFSAERPKGSFSTLEIQRTEQGDSAMYLCASSPGQGATYNSPLHFGNGTRLTVT.

This CDR3 reads CATSRDRDSHNSPLHF. CDR3 bases: TGTGCCACCAGCAGAGATCGGGACAGCCATAATTCACCCCTCCACTTT. This chain connects TRBV15 to TRBJ1-6, with 7 bases that match TRBD1. Germline V CDR1 and CDR2: LNHNV, YYDKDF (reference sequence). The CDR3 covers 16 residues. J gave up 5 bases and V 0 bases, and 4 bases lay outside the gene matches.

V usage is TRBV3-1 (or the pseudogene TRBV3-2) and J usage is TRBJ1-2; D gene uncertain. Germline CDR1 reads LGHDT; CDR2 reads YNNKEL (reference sequence). The V end was cut by 10 bases, the J end by 6 bases, with 15 bases between. This CDR3 is 12 amino acids long. Here the CDR3 DNA reads TGTGCCACAGGAGGAGGGCTCGATGGCTACACCTTC. Protein sequence: CATGGGLDGYTF.

This clone was seen a handful of times. This chain uses TRBV9 with TRBJ2-2, with TRBD1 matching 7 bases. The CDR3 has 13 residues. The junction had 4 bases not matched to a gene; V was cut back by 4 bases and J by 7 bases. Germline-derived CDR1 and CDR2 are SGDLS and YYNGEE. The CDR3 DNA reads as TGTGCCAGCAGCATACAGGGGATCGGGGAGCTGTTTTTT. Its translation is CASSIQGIGELFF.

The gene calls are TRBV4-1 and TRBJ2-3; D is possibly TRBD2 (5 bases). V shed 0 bases and J shed 4 bases, with 8 bases lying between them. The CDR3 runs to 14 residues. CDR1 is MGHRA and CDR2 is YSYEKL in the germline V gene. CDR3 in DNA: TGCGCCAGCAGCCAAGAGCTCGGGGCAGATACGCAGTATTTT. Translated: CASSQELGADTQYF.

This clone was observed once. V is TRBV7-3 and J is TRBJ2-3; D unclear. The CDR3 is 15 amino acids. Between the trimmed V and J ends, which lost 5 bases and 5 bases, there was a span of 17 bases. Germline CDR1 and CDR2: SGHTA and FQGTGA. The CDR3 reads CASSPMASEVDTQYF. The CDR3, as DNA: TGTGCCAGCAGCCCTATGGCCAGTGAGGTAGATACGCAGTATTTT.

The chain has TRBV18 and TRBJ2-7; TRBD1 aligns across 11 bases. CDR3 length: 16 amino acids. The germline CDR1 and CDR2 sequences are KGHSH and LQKENI. J gave up 5 bases and V 2 bases, and 8 bases lay outside the gene matches. The DNA for the CDR3 is TGTGCCAGCTCACCAGATGGACAGGGGGCGTCGGACGAGCAGTACTTC. Translation: CASSPDGQGASDEQYF.